In its sample, the clone carrying this T cell receptor (beta chain) was seen a few times. This sample is part of a study of blood T cell repertoires in COVID-19. The overall study: There were acute and convalescent COVID-19 samples, and they came from the United States, Italy and Spain.

CDR1 is SGHNT and CDR2 is YENEEA in the germline V gene. The ends were cut back, 0 bases at V and 5 bases at J, with 7 bases in the middle. The CDR3 is 13 amino acids. Per the original data handling: Nucleated cell counts were estimated from reference gene primer amplification. Assay: immunoSEQ multiplex PCR; the TCRdb copy retains only in-frame clones and omits some. V, J and clone size were drawn from that table, and D and trimming were deduced from the DNA. The data hold some 64,000 clones, with 79% observed a single time. The chain combines TRBV11-3 with TRBJ1-1, with D unresolved. The receptor was derived from a woman in her sixties or seventies with acute or convalescent COVID-19. Sample: peripheral blood. The CDR3 is CASSLDQRTEAFF. The CDR3 DNA reads as TGTGCCAGCAGCTTAGATCAGCGGACTGAAGCTTTCTTT.